Listed here are 26 T cell receptor beta chains from one sample, sequenced in a study of blood T cell repertoires in COVID-19. Clones were sequenced by immunoSEQ multiplex PCR, and TCRdb holds only the in-frame ones, with some missing. The table lists more than 250,000 clones, 82% of them singletons. The sequencing input was PBMCs or T cells enriched from blood (not recorded which). The source is a man aged 40-50 years who had been exposed to COVID-19.

The chain employs TRBV12-3 or TRBV12-4 and TRBJ2-5; TRBD2 matches 8 bases. This CDR3 contains 13 residues. The V gene end was trimmed by 6 bases and the J gene end by 1 base; junction bases not matched to a gene: 1. As DNA, the CDR3 is TGTGCCAGCAGGCGGGGGGTCCAAGAGACCCAGTACTTC. Translating it yields CASRRGVQETQYF.

The rearrangement uses TRBV15 and TRBJ2-7; D possibly corresponds to TRBD1 (7 bases). Germline V gene sequence: CDR1 LNHNV, CDR2 YYDKDF (reference sequence). CDR3 size: 15 residues. The ends were cut back, 5 bases at V and 3 bases at J, with 17 bases in the middle. Written as DNA, the CDR3 is TGTGCCACCAGCCCAAGGAGGGACAGAAACTACGAGCAGTACTTC. Its protein product is CATSPRRDRNYEQYF. The variable domain in full, with the rest retrieved from reference TRBV15 and TRBJ2-7, is DAMVIQNPRYQVTQFGKPVTLSCSQTLNHNVMYWYQQKSSQAPKLLFHYYDKDFNNEADTPDNFQSRRPNTSFCFLDIRSPGLGDTAMYLCATSPRRDRNYEQYFGPGTRLTVT.

The chain is built from TRBV5-1 and TRBJ2-7, with D tentatively TRBD2 (6 bases). V was cut by 4 bases and J by 3 bases, with 20 bases left in between. CDR3 size: 16 residues. Per germline, CDR1 SGHRS and CDR2 YFSETQ. The CDR3 DNA reads TGCGCCAGCAGCCCGGAGGGAGGTGGGCCATTCTACGAGCAGTACTTC. This codes for CASSPEGGGPFYEQYF. The full variable domain, in which reference TRBV5-1 and TRBJ2-7 provide the parts outside the CDR3, is KAGVTQTPRYLIKTRGQQVTLSCSPISGHRSVSWYQQTPGQGLQFLFEYFSETQRNKGNFPGRFSGRQFSNSRSEMNVSTLELGDSALYLCASSPEGGGPFYEQYFGPGTRLTVT.

This chain connects TRBV25-1 to TRBJ2-7; 7 positions match TRBD1. With 4 bases clipped from V and 1 base from J, the junction kept 4 bases outside the gene matches. Germline V gene sequence: CDR1 MGHDK, CDR2 SYGVNS. The CDR3 consists of 14 residues. DNA for the CDR3: TGTGCCAGCAGTGTGCCGGGACAGTCCTACGAGCAGTACTTC. It specifies CASSVPGQSYEQYF.

This chain joins TRBV11-3 and TRBJ1-1; D ambiguous. This CDR3 comprises 10 residues. Germline V gives CDR1 SGHNT, CDR2 YENEEA. V lost 8 bases and J 6 bases, leaving 7 bases between the germline ends. CDR3 protein: CASGRAEAFF. The CDR3 region has the DNA TGTGCCAGCGGGAGGGCTGAAGCTTTCTTT.

This chain connects TRBV6-5 to TRBJ1-6, with 7 positions matching TRBD1. The CDR3 consists of 14 residues. Trimming at V came to 6 bases and at J to 8 bases, leaving 7 bases not matched to a gene. Germline values: CDR1 MNHEY, CDR2 SVGAGI. The CDR3, as DNA: TGTGCCAGCAGACATAGGGGGCGCGATTCACCCCTCCACTTT. Translating it yields CASRHRGRDSPLHF.

The chain has TRBV29-1 and TRBJ2-2; TRBD1 matches at 7 bases. V dropped 3 bases and J dropped 5; count of bases not matched to a gene: 9. The CDR3 is 15 residues long. CDR1 is SQVTM and CDR2 is ANQGSEA in the germline V gene. The CDR3 bases are TGCAGCGTTGACTCCCCGACAGGGCCTACCGGGGAGCTGTTTTTT. This sequence encodes CSVDSPTGPTGELFF.

This clone appeared a few times. V gene TRBV30 combines with J gene TRBJ1-1; maybe TRBD1 (6 bases). The germline gives CDR1 GTSNPN, CDR2 SVGIG (reference sequence). Trimming removed 0 bases from V and 2 bases from J, with 13 bases in between. The CDR3 covers 15 residues. The chain's CDR3 is CAWSVGGAVNTEAFF. The CDR3 coding sequence is TGTGCCTGGAGTGTAGGGGGGGCAGTAAACACTGAAGCTTTCTTT.

This clone was recorded only once. The gene calls are TRBV30 and TRBJ1-1; a possible D gene is TRBD1 (5 bases). V shed 3 bases and J shed 5 bases, with 10 bases lying between them. This CDR3 spans 12 amino acids. Germline values: CDR1 GTSNPN, CDR2 SVGIG (reference sequence). The CDR3 loop is CAWSLTETEAFF. The CDR3 DNA reads TGTGCCTGGAGCCTGACAGAAACTGAAGCTTTCTTT.

In this sample, this clone turned up once. This chain joins TRBV5-1 and TRBJ2-7; 7 nucleotides align to TRBD1. Germline V gene sequence: CDR1 SGHRS, CDR2 YFSETQ. The CDR3 runs 13 residues. V was pared by 5 bases and J by 3 bases, with 5 bases of the junction left unmatched. This CDR3 is CASRFGTVYEQYF. As DNA, the CDR3 is TGCGCCAGCAGGTTCGGGACAGTCTACGAGCAGTACTTC. Combining the CDR3 with reference TRBV5-1 and TRBJ2-7 gives the whole variable domain KAGVTQTPRYLIKTRGQQVTLSCSPISGHRSVSWYQQTPGQGLQFLFEYFSETQRNKGNFPGRFSGRQFSNSRSEMNVSTLELGDSALYLCASRFGTVYEQYFGPGTRLTVT.

This clone was recorded once. The rearrangement links TRBV20-1 to TRBJ2-7; no definite D call. The germline CDR1 and CDR2 sequences are DFQATT and SNEGSKA (reference sequence). The CDR3 is 11 residues long. The ends were cut back, 0 bases at V and 3 bases at J, with 3 bases in the middle. This CDR3 is CSARDLYEQYF. Here the CDR3 DNA reads TGCAGTGCTAGAGATCTCTACGAGCAGTACTTC.

The gene calls are TRBV3-1 (or the pseudogene TRBV3-2) and TRBJ2-1, with 8 bases aligning to TRBD2. There are 15 residues in the CDR3. Looked up from germline, CDR1 is LGHDT and CDR2 is YNNKEL (reference sequence). Unmatched junction bases numbered 8, after V lost 4 bases and J lost 6 bases. The CDR3: CASSRGLAAGNEQFF. CDR3 nucleotides: TGTGCCAGCAGCCGAGGACTAGCCGCCGGCAATGAGCAGTTCTTC.

The V and J genes are TRBV11-2 and TRBJ2-3; weak D call: TRBD1 (6 bases). The ends were cut back, 1 base at V and 1 base at J, with 9 bases in the middle. CDR1 is SGHAT, CDR2 FQNNGV, per germline. CDR3 length equals 15 residues. CDR3 sequence reads: CASSLGDIGTDTQYF. CDR3 DNA: TGTGCCAGCAGCTTAGGGGACATAGGCACAGATACGCAGTATTTT.

This chain uses TRBV12-3 or TRBV12-4 with TRBJ1-2, with 9 bases that match TRBD1. After removal of 6 bases from V and 5 bases from J, the junction contained 4 bases not matched to a gene. This CDR3 region has 13 residues. CDR3 coding DNA: TGTGCCAGCAGCCGCGACAGGGGGTATGGCTACACCTTC. This translates into CASSRDRGYGYTF.

The chain employs TRBV7-9 and TRBJ1-2; possibly TRBD1 for D (5 bases). This CDR3 is 16 amino acids long. Trimming stripped 5 bases from V and 0 bases from J, with 16 bases between. Germline assignment: CDR1 SEHNR and CDR2 FQNEAQ (reference sequence). In DNA, the CDR3 is TGTGCCAGCAGCCCGATTAACAGGAGAGCTAACTATGGCTACACCTTC. It specifies CASSPINRRANYGYTF.

Written as DNA, the CDR3 is TGTGCCAGCAGTTACGAACTAGCGAGGGCGAACACCGGGGAGCTGTTTTTT. This encodes CASSYELARANTGELFF. V usage is TRBV6-2 or TRBV6-3 and J usage is TRBJ2-2; 7 positions agree with TRBD2. Trimming took 2 bases from V and 0 from J; bases not matched to a gene: 6. CDR3 length: 17 residues. Germline-derived CDR1 and CDR2 are MNHEY and SVGEGT.

This chain uses TRBV5-1 with TRBJ1-1, with unresolved D. The CDR3 loop spans 11 amino acids. The ends were cut back, 3 bases at V and 7 bases at J, with 7 bases in the middle. The germline CDR1 and CDR2 sequences are SGHRS and YFSETQ. CDR3 protein: CASSSGVEAFF. The CDR3 DNA sequence: TGCGCCAGCAGCTCGGGAGTTGAAGCTTTCTTT.

This chain uses TRBV25-1 with TRBJ1-4; 7 bases agree with TRBD1. Germline-derived CDR1 and CDR2 are MGHDK and SYGVNS. The CDR3 length is 15 residues. J lost 5 bases, V lost 3 bases, and 6 bases had no gene match. This CDR3 is CASSEQQGNNEKLFF. DNA for the CDR3: TGTGCCAGCAGTGAGCAACAGGGGAACAATGAAAAACTGTTTTTT.

The rearrangement joins TRBV2 to TRBJ2-3; 8 bases are shared with TRBD2. V was clipped by 11 bases and J by 1 base; unmatched bases: 11. The CDR3 extends over 15 amino acids. Germline CDR1 reads SNHLY; CDR2 reads FYNNEI. In DNA form, the CDR3 reads TGTGCCGGGTCGGGGGGGCTAGCGGGCACAGATACGCAGTATTTT. It encodes CAGSGGLAGTDTQYF.

This clone occurred many times. The rearrangement links TRBV4-1 to TRBJ1-2, with D uncertain. Trimming cost V 0 bases and J 7 bases, with 6 bases left between them. Germline loops: CDR1 MGHRA, CDR2 YSYEKL. The CDR3 runs to 12 residues. The CDR3 nucleotides read TGCGCCAGCAGCCAAGATCTGAGTGGCTACACCTTC. Its protein product is CASSQDLSGYTF.

V and J are TRBV30 and TRBJ1-2; 10 positions match TRBD1. Germline lookup yields CDR1 GTSNPN and CDR2 SVGIG (reference sequence). The CDR3 runs 15 residues. The V segment lost 2 bases and the J segment 4 bases; nucleotides outside the gene matches: 7. The CDR3 protein is CAWSSGDRGIYGYTF. CDR3 DNA sequence: TGTGCCTGGAGTTCCGGGGACAGGGGAATCTATGGCTACACCTTC.

The chain is built from TRBV11-3 and TRBJ2-7; D is undetermined. The V gene lost 4 bases and the J gene lost 4 bases, with 5 bases spanning the gap. Germline-derived CDR1 and CDR2 are SGHNT and YENEEA. There are 11 residues in the CDR3. CDR3 sequence (DNA): TGTGCCAGCAGCTCCAAATACGAGCAGTACTTC. Its translation: CASSSKYEQYF. The entire variable domain, with the rest obtained from reference TRBV11-3 and TRBJ2-7, is as follows: EAGVVQSPRYKIIEKKQPVAFWCNPISGHNTLYWYLQNLGQGPELLIRYENEEAVDDSQLPKDRFSAERLKGVDSTLKIQPAELGDSAVYLCASSSKYEQYFGPGTRLTVT.

This CDR3 is CAWTPLLSSGNTIYF. The CDR3 DNA follows: TGTGCCTGGACTCCCCTTCTCAGCTCTGGAAACACCATATATTTT. The V call is TRBV30, the J call TRBJ1-3; D remains ambiguous. V lost 4 bases and J lost 0, with 13 bases in between. The CDR3 consists of 15 residues. Germline V gene lookup returns CDR1 GTSNPN and CDR2 SVGIG (reference sequence).

The rearrangement joins TRBV3-1 (or the pseudogene TRBV3-2) to TRBJ2-3; D not resolved. This CDR3 region has 16 residues. The germline V gene has CDR1 LGHDT and CDR2 YNNKEL (reference sequence). Trimming cost V 5 bases and J 0 bases, with 15 bases left between them. CDR3 region: CASSSSSRESTDTQYF. The DNA for the CDR3 is TGTGCCAGCAGCTCCTCCTCCCGCGAGAGCACAGATACGCAGTATTTT.

The chain is built from TRBV3-1 (or the pseudogene TRBV3-2) and TRBJ1-5; 8 bases align to TRBD1. Germline assignment: CDR1 LGHDT and CDR2 YNNKEL (reference sequence). V lost 6 bases to trimming and J lost 6 bases; unmatched junction nucleotides: 4. The CDR3 runs to 13 residues. CDR3 sequence (DNA): TGTGCCAGCAGAGGACAGGGAACTCAGCCCCAGCATTTT. This codes for CASRGQGTQPQHF.

This chain joins TRBV28 and TRBJ2-1; tentatively, D is TRBD2 (6 bases). Trimming stripped 6 bases from V and 0 bases from J, with 21 bases between. The CDR3 spans 18 residues. Germline V gene data show CDR1 as MDHEN and CDR2 as SYDVKM. DNA of the CDR3: TGTGCCAGCAGCTCCTCTTTACTTACTAGCAGCTCCTACAATGAGCAGTTCTTC. Protein product: CASSSSLLTSSSYNEQFF.